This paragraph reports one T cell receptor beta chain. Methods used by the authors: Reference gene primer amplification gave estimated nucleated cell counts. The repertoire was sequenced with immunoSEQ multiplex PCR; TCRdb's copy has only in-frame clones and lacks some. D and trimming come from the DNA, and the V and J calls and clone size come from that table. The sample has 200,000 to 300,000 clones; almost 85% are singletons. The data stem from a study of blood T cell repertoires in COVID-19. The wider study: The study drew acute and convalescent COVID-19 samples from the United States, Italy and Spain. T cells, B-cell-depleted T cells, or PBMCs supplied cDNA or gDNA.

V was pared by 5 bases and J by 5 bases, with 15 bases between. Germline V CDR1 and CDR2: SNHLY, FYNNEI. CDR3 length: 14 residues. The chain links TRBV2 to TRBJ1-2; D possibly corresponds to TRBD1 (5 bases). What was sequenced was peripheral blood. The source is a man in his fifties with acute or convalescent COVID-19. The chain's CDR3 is CASSQGGPEYGYTF. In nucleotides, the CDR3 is TGTGCCAGCAGTCAGGGAGGGCCTGAGTATGGCTACACCTTC.